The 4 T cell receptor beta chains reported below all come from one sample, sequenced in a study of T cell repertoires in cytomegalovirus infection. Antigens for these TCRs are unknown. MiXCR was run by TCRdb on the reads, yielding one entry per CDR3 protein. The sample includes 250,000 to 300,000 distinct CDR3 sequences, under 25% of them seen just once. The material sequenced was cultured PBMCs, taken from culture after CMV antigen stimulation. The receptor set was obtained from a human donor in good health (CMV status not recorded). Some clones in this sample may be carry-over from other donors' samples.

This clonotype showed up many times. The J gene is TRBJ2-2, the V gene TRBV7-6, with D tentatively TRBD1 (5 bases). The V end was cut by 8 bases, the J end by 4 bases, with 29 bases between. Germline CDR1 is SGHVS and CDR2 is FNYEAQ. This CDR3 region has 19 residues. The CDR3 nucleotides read TGTGCCAGCTCTGCCACTTTCAGGGTAACCCTCCCGAGCACCGGGGAGCTGTTTTTT. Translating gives CASSATFRVTLPSTGELFF.

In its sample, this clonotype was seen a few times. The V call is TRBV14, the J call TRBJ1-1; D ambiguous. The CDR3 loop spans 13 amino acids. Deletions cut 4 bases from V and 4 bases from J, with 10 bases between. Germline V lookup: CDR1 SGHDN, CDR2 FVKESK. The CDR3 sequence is CASSPMVGTEAFF. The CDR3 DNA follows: TGTGCCAGCAGCCCAATGGTCGGCACTGAAGCTTTCTTT.

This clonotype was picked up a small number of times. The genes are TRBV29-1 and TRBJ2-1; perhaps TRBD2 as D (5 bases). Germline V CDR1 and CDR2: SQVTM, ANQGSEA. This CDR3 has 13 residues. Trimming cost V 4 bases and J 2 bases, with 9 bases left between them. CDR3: CSVVLGTYNEQFF. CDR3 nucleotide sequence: TGCAGCGTTGTACTCGGGACCTACAATGAGCAGTTCTTC.

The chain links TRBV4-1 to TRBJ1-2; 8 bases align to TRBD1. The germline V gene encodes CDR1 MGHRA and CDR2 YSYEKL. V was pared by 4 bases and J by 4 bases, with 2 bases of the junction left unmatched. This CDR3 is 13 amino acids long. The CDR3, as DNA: TGCGCCAGCAGCCGGACAGGGTTCTATGGCTACACCTTC. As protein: CASSRTGFYGYTF.